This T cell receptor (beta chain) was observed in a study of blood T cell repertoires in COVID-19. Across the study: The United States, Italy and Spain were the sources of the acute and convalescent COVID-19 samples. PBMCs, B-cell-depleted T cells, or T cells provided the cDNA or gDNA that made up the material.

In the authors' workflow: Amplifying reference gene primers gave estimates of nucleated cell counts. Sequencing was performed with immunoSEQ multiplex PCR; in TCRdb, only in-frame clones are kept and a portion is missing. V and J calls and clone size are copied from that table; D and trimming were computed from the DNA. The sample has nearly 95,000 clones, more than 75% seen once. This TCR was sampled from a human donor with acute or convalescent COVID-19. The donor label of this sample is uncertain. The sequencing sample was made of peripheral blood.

The CDR3 sequence: CASSRTHDRPPGNTIYF. CDR3 in DNA: TGTGCCAGCAGCCGCACCCATGACAGGCCCCCAGGAAACACCATATATTTT. The rearrangement joins TRBV3-1 (or the pseudogene TRBV3-2) to TRBJ1-3, with D possibly matching TRBD1 (6 bases). Germline V lookup: CDR1 LGHDT, CDR2 YNNKEL (reference sequence). This CDR3 region has 17 residues. The V end lost 4 bases, the J end lost 4 bases, and 20 bases lay between the germline ends.